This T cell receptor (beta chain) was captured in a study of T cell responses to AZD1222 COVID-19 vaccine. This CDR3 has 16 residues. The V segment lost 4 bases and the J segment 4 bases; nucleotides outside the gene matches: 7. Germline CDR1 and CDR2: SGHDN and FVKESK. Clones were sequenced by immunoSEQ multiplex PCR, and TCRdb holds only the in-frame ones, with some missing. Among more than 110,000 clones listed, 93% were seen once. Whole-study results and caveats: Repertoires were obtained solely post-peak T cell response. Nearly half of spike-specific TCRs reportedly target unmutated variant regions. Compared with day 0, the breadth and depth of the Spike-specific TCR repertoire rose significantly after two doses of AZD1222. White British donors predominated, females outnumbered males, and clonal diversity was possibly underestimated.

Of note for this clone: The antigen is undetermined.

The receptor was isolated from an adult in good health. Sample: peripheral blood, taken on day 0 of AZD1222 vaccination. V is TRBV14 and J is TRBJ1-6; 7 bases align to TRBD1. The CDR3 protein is CASSPTGAGYNSPLHF. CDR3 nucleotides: TGTGCCAGCAGCCCCACAGGGGCCGGTTATAATTCACCCCTCCACTTT.